A single sample is the source of the 25 T cell receptor beta chains below, sequenced in a study of T cells in tuberculosis. Produced via immunoSEQ multiplex PCR; TCRdb's table is partial and in-frame only. The sample has tens of thousands of clones, about 95% seen once. Sequencing input: PBMCs. The source is a donor between 5 and 29 years old with latent tuberculosis or without tuberculosis infection.

The genes are TRBV29-1 and TRBJ2-2; TRBD2 agrees at 7 bases. Germline lookup yields CDR1 SQVTM and CDR2 ANQGSEA. The CDR3 loop spans 11 amino acids. J lost 15 bases, V lost 3 bases, and 7 bases had no gene match. The CDR3 spells CSVDGSGVVFF. The CDR3 DNA is TGCAGCGTTGATGGGAGCGGGGTGGTGTTTTTT.

This chain connects TRBV6-5 to TRBJ2-7, with D unresolved. Trimming shortened V by 8 bases and J by 1 base, and 9 bases separated the two germline ends. This CDR3 comprises 12 residues. Germline CDR1 is MNHEY and CDR2 is SVGAGI. Written as DNA, the CDR3 is TGTGCCAGCGCCTCGAGTTCCTACGAGCAGTACTTC. Protein: CASASSSYEQYF.

The gene calls are TRBV4-1 and TRBJ2-2; D unresolved. CDR1 is MGHRA and CDR2 is YSYEKL in the germline V gene. CDR3 length equals 13 residues. Trimming removed 7 bases from V and 0 bases from J, with 6 bases in between. In DNA, the CDR3 is TGCGCCAGCAAAGCGACGAACACCGGGGAGCTGTTTTTT. It specifies CASKATNTGELFF.

The V gene is TRBV27, the J gene TRBJ2-7, with D perhaps matching TRBD2 (6 bases). CDR3 length equals 15 residues. CDR1 MNHEY and CDR2 SMNVEV come from the germline V gene (reference sequence). V was trimmed by 5 bases and J by 5 bases, leaving 19 bases between them. CDR3 sequence: CASSPLPGRGNEQYF. The CDR3 DNA reads as TGTGCCAGCAGTCCCCTACCGGGGCGGGGCAACGAGCAGTACTTC.

CDR3 in amino acids: CASSFLAGVEFF. For the CDR3, the DNA is TGTGCCAGCAGTTTCTTAGCGGGAGTGGAGTTCTTC. This rearrangement joins TRBV27 to TRBJ2-1, with 9 bases matching TRBD2. V trimming: 3 bases; J trimming: 14 bases; junction bases outside the gene matches: 5. The CDR3 covers 12 residues. Germline V gene lookup returns CDR1 MNHEY and CDR2 SMNVEV (reference sequence).

This rearrangement joins TRBV5-5 to TRBJ1-1; 8 bases are shared with TRBD1. The J segment lost 1 base and the V segment lost 4 bases, leaving 6 bases of the junction unmatched. The germline V gene encodes CDR1 SGHKS and CDR2 YYEKEE (reference sequence). The CDR3 spans 15 residues. The CDR3 protein is CASSETGVKNTEAFF. The CDR3 nucleotides are TGTGCCAGCAGCGAGACAGGGGTAAAGAACACTGAAGCTTTCTTT.

V gene TRBV25-1 combines with J gene TRBJ1-1; D is possibly TRBD1 (6 bases). The germline CDR1 and CDR2 sequences are MGHDK and SYGVNS. With 0 bases removed from V and 11 bases from J, the gap between germline ends came to 13 bases. CDR3 length equals 13 residues. The CDR3 loop is CASSEYLQGPAFF. The CDR3 DNA sequence: TGTGCCAGCAGTGAATATTTACAGGGTCCGGCTTTCTTT. Full variable domain (rest looked up from reference TRBV25-1 and TRBJ1-1): EADIYQTPRYLVIGTGKKITLECSQTMGHDKMYWYQQDPGMELHLIHYSYGVNSTEKGDLSSESTVSRIRTEHFPLTLESARPSHTSQYLCASSEYLQGPAFFGQGTRLTVV.

This rearrangement joins TRBV15 to TRBJ2-7; D may be TRBD1 (6 bases). Per germline, CDR1 LNHNV and CDR2 YYDKDF (reference sequence). V was clipped by 0 bases and J by 7 bases, with 16 bases between them. This CDR3 contains 15 residues. In DNA form, the CDR3 reads TGTGCCACCAGCAGAGATTTGGACAGTATTGATGAGCAGTACTTC. As protein: CATSRDLDSIDEQYF.

This clone was seen only once. J is TRBJ2-3 and V is TRBV11-3, with 10 positions matching TRBD2. Germline trimming cut 4 bases from V and 2 bases from J; bases unmatched to any gene: 6. The CDR3 sequence is 16 residues long. Germline lookup yields CDR1 SGHNT and CDR2 YENEEA. The CDR3 coding sequence is TGTGCCAGCAGCTCTAGGACTAGCGGAACCACAGATACGCAGTATTTT. As protein: CASSSRTSGTTDTQYF. The full variable domain, its missing parts supplied by reference TRBV11-3 and TRBJ2-3, is EAGVVQSPRYKIIEKKQPVAFWCNPISGHNTLYWYLQNLGQGPELLIRYENEEAVDDSQLPKDRFSAERLKGVDSTLKIQPAELGDSAVYLCASSSRTSGTTDTQYFGPGTRLTVL.

This sequence joins TRBV6-6 and TRBJ1-1, with 11 bases aligning to TRBD1. The CDR3 length is 15 residues. The V gene end was trimmed by 7 bases and the J gene end by 3 bases; junction bases not matched to a gene: 7. Germline V gives CDR1 MNHNY, CDR2 SVGAGI (reference sequence). The CDR3 is CASINLDRGHTEAFF. In nucleotides, the CDR3 is TGTGCCAGCATCAATCTGGACAGGGGGCACACTGAAGCTTTCTTT.

The chain employs TRBV19 and TRBJ1-2; possibly TRBD1 for D (6 bases). V was trimmed by 3 bases and J by 3 bases, leaving 14 bases between them. The CDR3 runs 15 residues. Germline V gene lookup returns CDR1 LNHDA and CDR2 SQIVND (reference sequence). The chain's CDR3 is CASSIWAGADYGYTF. The CDR3 DNA is TGTGCCAGTAGTATTTGGGCAGGGGCCGACTATGGCTACACCTTC.

The rearrangement joins TRBV5-1 to TRBJ2-2; TRBD1 matches at 9 bases. In germline, CDR1 is SGHRS, CDR2 YFSETQ. The ends lost 3 bases at V and 4 bases at J; junction bases unmatched: 16. The CDR3 spans 19 residues. The CDR3 protein is CASSSPQGAGTGSTGELFF. The CDR3 DNA follows: TGCGCCAGCAGCTCCCCCCAGGGCGCCGGGACAGGGTCCACCGGGGAGCTGTTTTTT.

The chain uses TRBV19 and TRBJ2-3; a weak D match, TRBD2 (7 bases). Trimming shortened V by 8 bases and J by 0 bases, and 15 bases separated the two germline ends. Germline-derived CDR1 and CDR2 are LNHDA and SQIVND (reference sequence). The CDR3 has 15 amino acids. The chain's CDR3 is CASSYGGLSTDTQYF. The CDR3 DNA follows: TGTGCCAGTTCTTACGGGGGGCTTAGCACAGATACGCAGTATTTT.

The chain recombines TRBV27 with TRBJ2-2; 8 positions agree with TRBD1. Germline assignment: CDR1 MNHEY and CDR2 SMNVEV (reference sequence). The CDR3 length is 14 residues. J gave up 6 bases and V 5 bases, and 5 bases lay outside the gene matches. Written as DNA, the CDR3 is TGTGCCAGCAGTCCCCAGGGGGCAGCCGGGGAGCTGTTTTTT. This codes for CASSPQGAAGELFF.

The rearrangement joins TRBV19 to TRBJ1-2, with TRBD1 matching 7 bases. The trim removed 7 bases at V and 0 bases at J, leaving 8 bases unmatched. This CDR3 is 15 amino acids long. Germline V gives CDR1 LNHDA, CDR2 SQIVND (reference sequence). Here the CDR3 reads CASTPTGTANYGYTF. Written as DNA, the CDR3 is TGTGCCAGTACCCCCACCGGGACAGCTAACTATGGCTACACCTTC.

J is TRBJ1-2 and V is TRBV11-1; 9 bases are shared with TRBD1. V trimming: 3 bases; J trimming: 7 bases; junction bases outside the gene matches: 9. Germline V CDR1 and CDR2: SGHAT, FQDESV (reference sequence). The CDR3 runs 15 residues. Here the CDR3 reads CASSFLDTGGGGYTF. The DNA of the CDR3 is TGTGCCAGCAGCTTCCTTGATACAGGGGGCGGTGGCTACACCTTC.

The chain is built from TRBV5-1 and TRBJ2-1, with D possibly matching TRBD2 (5 bases). Germline-derived CDR1 and CDR2 are SGHRS and YFSETQ. The CDR3 extends over 14 amino acids. V lost 1 base and J 7 bases, leaving 12 bases between the germline ends. The CDR3 spells CASSLTSRGNEQFF. For the CDR3, the DNA is TGCGCCAGCAGCTTGACCTCACGAGGGAATGAGCAGTTCTTC.

This clone was picked up one time. J is TRBJ2-5 and V is TRBV25-1; a possible D gene is TRBD1 (6 bases). The CDR3 has 15 amino acids. Trimming left V 4 bases short and J 1 base short, with 13 bases between. CDR1 MGHDK and CDR2 SYGVNS come from the germline V gene. The CDR3 DNA sequence: TGTGCCAGCAGTGGACGGGACATCCTCCAAGAGACCCAGTACTTC. This codes for CASSGRDILQETQYF.

This chain uses TRBV2 with TRBJ2-2; D is undetermined. Germline lookup yields CDR1 SNHLY and CDR2 FYNNEI. V shed 2 bases and J shed 5 bases, with 3 bases lying between them. There are 12 residues in the CDR3. CDR3 DNA sequence: TGTGCCAGCAGTGAAACTACCGGGGAGCTGTTTTTT. This codes for CASSETTGELFF.

V gene TRBV28 combines with J gene TRBJ1-1; D unresolved. The CDR3 extends over 16 amino acids. The germline V gene has CDR1 MDHEN and CDR2 SYDVKM. Trimming removed 8 bases from V and 5 bases from J, with 24 bases in between. The CDR3 DNA reads as TGTGCCAGCCCCCCAAGACCGGGTGGCGGGTTTACTGAAGCTTTCTTT. It codes for CASPPRPGGGFTEAFF. The whole variable domain, filled in from reference TRBV28 and TRBJ1-1, reads DVKVTQSSRYLVKRTGEKVFLECVQDMDHENMFWYRQDPGLGLRLIYFSYDVKMKEKGDIPEGYSVSREKKERFSLILESASTNQTSMYLCASPPRPGGGFTEAFFGQGTRLTVV.

The chain carries TRBV4-1 and TRBJ2-7; possible D gene TRBD1, 5 bases. Trimming left V 3 bases short and J 11 bases short, with 17 bases between. Looked up from germline, CDR1 is MGHRA and CDR2 is YSYEKL. CDR3 size: 13 residues. The CDR3 protein is CASSQSQDSDKYF. The CDR3 DNA reads TGCGCCAGCAGCCAGAGTCAAGACAGTGATAAGTACTTC.

This chain joins TRBV12-2 and TRBJ1-5; the table's D call TRBD1 went unverified against the DNA. TRBV12-2 is designated a pseudogene. The length of the CDR3 is 14 residues. The chain's CDR3 is CASRLGQENQPQHF. The CDR3 region has the DNA TGTGCAAGTCGCTTGGGACAGGAAAATCAGCCCCAGCATTTT.

The chain has TRBV30 and TRBJ1-2, with D perhaps matching TRBD1 (5 bases). Germline lookup yields CDR1 GTSNPN and CDR2 SVGIG (reference sequence). V was cut by 2 bases and J by 4 bases, with 14 bases left in between. CDR3 length equals 14 residues. For the CDR3, the DNA is TGTGCCTGGAGTACCCCAGGGATAGCCTATGGCTACACCTTC. Its translation is CAWSTPGIAYGYTF.

The V call is TRBV6-1, the J call TRBJ2-3; 14 nucleotides align to TRBD2. Germline values: CDR1 MNHNS, CDR2 SASEGT. The V and J ends lost 4 bases and 5 bases, in that order; junction bases with no gene match: 8. CDR3 length equals 17 residues. The CDR3 DNA reads as TGTGCCAGCAGTGGAGGCTGGACTAGCGGGGGGCAAGATACGCAGTATTTT. Protein sequence: CASSGGWTSGGQDTQYF.

This clone was seen a single time. The chain carries TRBV9 and TRBJ1-1, with 8 bases aligning to TRBD1. The germline V gene has CDR1 SGDLS and CDR2 YYNGEE. Trimming cost V 4 bases and J 1 base; bases outside gene matches: 6. The CDR3 contains 15 residues. This CDR3 is CASSSRQGKNTEAFF. Written as DNA, the CDR3 is TGTGCCAGCAGCTCCCGACAGGGGAAGAACACTGAAGCTTTCTTT. Based on the CDR3 plus reference TRBV9 and TRBJ1-1, the full variable domain is DSGVTQTPKHLITATGQRVTLRCSPRSGDLSVYWYQQSLDQGLQFLIQYYNGEERAKGNILERFSAQQFPDLHSELNLSSLELGDSALYFCASSSRQGKNTEAFFGQGTRLTVV.